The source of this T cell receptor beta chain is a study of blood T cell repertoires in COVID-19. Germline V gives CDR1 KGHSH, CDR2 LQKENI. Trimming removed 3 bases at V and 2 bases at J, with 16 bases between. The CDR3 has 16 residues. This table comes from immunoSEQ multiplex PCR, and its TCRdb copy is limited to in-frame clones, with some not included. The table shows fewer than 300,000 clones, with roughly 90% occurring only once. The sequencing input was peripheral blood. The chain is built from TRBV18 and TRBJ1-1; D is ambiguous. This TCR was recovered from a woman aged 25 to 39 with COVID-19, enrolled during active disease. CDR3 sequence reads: CASSPSLGLVNTEAFF. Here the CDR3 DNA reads TGTGCCAGCTCACCCTCCCTCGGCCTAGTAAACACTGAAGCTTTCTTT.